This T cell receptor (beta chain) was retrieved from a study of blood T cells in healthy people across ages (dated by TCRdb to between 2014 and 2017). For the wider study: In model experiments, template switching captured about one uniquely barcoded TCR beta cDNA molecule for every two T cells. To track age-related changes in TCR beta repertoire diversity, the study relied on deep sequencing normalized with unique cDNA molecular identifiers. Donors were grouped into four age groups: young (average approximately 15 years), middle-aged (around 39), aged (around 56) and long-lived (82). Two additional independent replicas of 1 million unique cDNA reads from the same blood draw were analyzed for two donors (one aged 18 to 30 and one aged 80 or older).

The roughly 42 donors, aged about 6 to 95 years, were systemically healthy Caucasian individuals from Russia. Each donor gave ten milliliters of peripheral blood, collected into EDTA-treated Vacutainer tubes. Ficoll-Paque density-gradient centrifugation was used to isolate PBMCs, with at least 6 million obtained per sample. Total RNA, at least 5 micrograms per sample, was extracted from PBMCs with Trizol reagent. The percentages of naive CD45RAhigh/CD27high T cells were determined by flow cytometry on a PBMC aliquot from every donor. Study-wide conclusions, independent of this receptor: Compared with the aged group, the long-lived group had more naive CD4+ T cells, fewer expanded clones and increased TCR diversity, a pattern suggesting age selection. Because profiling used bulk unsorted PBMCs, naive and antigen-experienced compartments could not be compared conclusively. Observed TCR beta diversity per million T cells fell roughly linearly with age, and a significant reduction was already apparent by age around 40. Observed TCR beta diversity correlated strongly with the percentage of naive T cells measured by flow cytometry. Total diversity estimates from one million sequenced T cells were considered lower bounds and underestimates. The CMV infection status of donors was not known, potentially confounding age-related changes in expanded clonotypes.

Receptor amplification or capture employed 5' RACE. Sequencing used an Illumina HiSeq 2500. A second roughly 7 to 12 cycle PCR used a sample-barcoded 5' primer and a J-beta primer mix. A template-switch 5' adaptor carrying 12 random nucleotides introduced a unique molecular identifier onto each TCR beta cDNA molecule. Each sample yielded at least 2.5 million CDR3-containing paired-end reads. All of the RNA was converted into first-strand cDNA using the Mint cDNA synthesis kit, with a TRBC-specific oligonucleotide serving as the primer. Following uracil-DNA glycosylase treatment, a first 18-cycle PCR with universal primers M1SS and BC2_uni_R was performed on all cDNA. The authors' analysis ran thus. For normalization, 1 million high-quality reads, each with a distinct molecular identifier, were randomly selected from each sample. Instead of being binned into consensus sequences, reads with shared molecular identifiers were discarded. MiTCR, run with a Q25 quality threshold and the strictest error-elimination algorithm, handled CDR3 identification, clonotype clustering and error correction. Lower-bound total TCR beta diversity was estimated with a nonparametric unseen species model using Euler transformation. The public reads were quality trimmed at Q25 with fastp and then assembled into clones with MiXCR by TCRdb, keeping productive beta chains. Merged by CDR3 protein, the rows form single entries marked with the most common genes and DNA. V and J calls and clone size were set by TCRdb, not the authors. For this sample the table gives more than 1,000,000 distinct CDR3 sequences, of which less than 25% were detected only once. The ten most abundant clones make up about 0.8% of the sample.

A note on this clonotype: Its antigen remains unidentified. No base-level quality is on record; no much larger clone is a single base apart.

Another study also made use of these data, one on T cells of mothers and their children. The second publication reports: Nine systemically healthy Caucasian individuals served as donors, namely three mothers together with their six children. cDNA synthesis consumed the entire amount of extracted RNA, loaded at 1.5 ug RNA in each 15 ul reaction. In the second PCR, the M1S primer introduced both the sample barcodes and 2-4 random nucleotides. More than 8 million TCR beta CDR3 reads were obtained from each mother, and approximately 3 million reads were obtained from each child. In both related and unrelated pairs, thymic selection shapes the output of TCR recombination in a similar way, with inherited differences having only a minor effect. Related mother-child pairs always showed normalized repertoire overlap that was slightly higher than in unrelated mother-child pairs, though the difference was never significant. Persistent microchimeric T cell clones were not detected, at a sensitivity of 95 to 100 clones per million clonotypes. Deep NGS was used in the study to compare the TCR beta repertoires of mothers and children and to look for features that separate related mother-child pairs from unrelated individuals. On average, the children were approximately 11 +/- 4 years old, while the mothers were about 40 +/- 4 years old. After adapter ligation with NEBNext reagents, the libraries were sequenced on Illumina HiSeq 2000 with 100+100 nt paired-end reads. To avoid cross-contamination, the mother libraries and the child libraries were prepared a month apart and sequenced in separate runs. Between roughly 450,000 and 2,000,000 distinct TCR beta clonotypes were identified per donor. Naive TCR beta clonotypes were estimated from low-frequency clonotypes matched to each donor's FACS-determined naive share, without sorting.

The TCR comes from a girl between 2 and 10 years old in good health. The sequenced sample consisted of blood.

The DNA is TGTGCCAGCAGCCTACAGGGCTGGGCCCATGAAAAACTGTTTTTT. It translates as CASSLQGWAHEKLFF. The sequence links TRBV6-1 to TRBJ1-4; possibly the D gene is TRBD1, per 6 matching bases. From the germline V gene, CDR1 is MNHNS and CDR2 is SASEGT. The germline ends are 17 bases apart after V is trimmed by 6 bases and J by 6 bases. CDR3 length: 15 amino acids, cysteine to phenylalanine. The CDR3 DNA has 45 bases and is translated from base 1.